The rows below give T cell receptor beta chains drawn from one sample of a study of blood T cell repertoires in COVID-19. Sequencing used immunoSEQ multiplex PCR; TCRdb keeps in-frame clones, though not all of them. Of some 240,000 clones in the sample, around 85% are singletons; the top ten hold about 3.5%. Material: PBMCs or T cells enriched from blood (not recorded which). The receptor source for this set is a woman in her forties with acute COVID-19. The CDR3 runs from the conserved cysteine through the conserved F or W. The D gene is left open where the match is weak. Clone size appears in some rows only: once, few, many, or a class for an expanded clone.

TRBD1	TRBV5-4	TRBJ2-6	.	CASSAGQGNSGANVLTF	TGTGCCAGCAGCGCGGGACAGGGCAATTCCGGGGCCAACGTCCTGACTTTC
.	TRBV19	TRBJ1-2	.	CASTPQGFYGYTF	TGTGCCAGTACCCCCCAGGGGTTTTATGGCTACACCTTC
TRBD2	TRBV3-1/TRBV3-2	TRBJ2-1	.	CASSQDLLAGSYNEQFF	TGTGCCAGCAGCCAAGATCTCCTAGCGGGTTCCTACAATGAGCAGTTCTTC
.	TRBV5-6	TRBJ2-3	.	CASSLEDFGTDTQYF	TGTGCCAGCAGCTTGGAAGACTTCGGCACAGATACGCAGTATTTT
TRBD1	TRBV14	TRBJ1-2	.	CASSLHRDRPYGYTF	TGTGCCAGCAGCCTTCATCGGGACAGACCCTATGGCTACACCTTC
TRBD1	TRBV6-1	TRBJ1-4	.	CASSGDPTGLVEKLFF	TGTGCCAGCAGTGGAGACCCGACAGGGCTGGTAGAAAAACTGTTTTTT
.	TRBV28	TRBJ1-1	.	CASSRVGGTEAFF	TGTGCCAGCAGCCGCGTCGGGGGCACTGAAGCTTTCTTT
.	TRBV4-1	TRBJ1-1	.	CASSQEPGMNTEAFF	TGCGCCAGCAGCCAAGAGCCAGGAATGAACACTGAAGCTTTCTTT
.	TRBV25-1	TRBJ2-7	.	CASSEWSAYEQYF	TGTGCCAGCAGTGAATGGAGCGCCTACGAGCAGTACTTC
.	TRBV10-3	TRBJ2-7	.	CAISESGADSYEQYF	TGTGCCATCAGTGAGTCAGGAGCGGATTCCTACGAGCAGTACTTC
TRBD2	TRBV9	TRBJ2-1	.	CASGSGDGNNEQFF	TGTGCCAGCGGGAGCGGGGATGGGAACAATGAGCAGTTCTTC
TRBD2	TRBV3-1/TRBV3-2	TRBJ2-6	few	CASSRGGTAGANVLTF	TGTGCCAGCAGCCGGGGAGGGACTGCTGGGGCCAACGTCCTGACTTTC
TRBD2	TRBV3-1/TRBV3-2	TRBJ2-5	once	CASSQEAGGTETQYF	TGTGCCAGCAGCCAAGAAGCGGGAGGGACAGAGACCCAGTACTTC
TRBD1	TRBV7-8	TRBJ1-4	.	CASGPQGASEKLFF	TGTGCCAGCGGCCCGCAGGGGGCGAGTGAAAAACTGTTTTTT
.	TRBV6-5	TRBJ1-1	.	CASNYKTHLNTEAFF	TGTGCCAGCAACTATAAAACACATCTGAACACTGAAGCTTTCTTT
TRBD2	TRBV4-1	TRBJ2-1	.	CASSQERRERYNEQFF	TGCGCCAGCAGCCAAGAAAGGCGGGAGCGTTACAATGAGCAGTTCTTC
TRBD2	TRBV27	TRBJ2-7	.	CASRKPGLAGVHEQYF	TGTGCCAGCAGAAAACCGGGACTAGCGGGAGTCCACGAGCAGTACTTC
TRBD1	TRBV6-1	TRBJ1-6	.	CASSERQGNSPLHF	TGTGCCAGCAGTGAACGACAGGGTAATTCACCCCTCCACTTT
.	TRBV20-1	TRBJ2-7	.	CSASPLYEQYF	TGCAGTGCTAGCCCTCTCTACGAGCAGTACTTC
.	TRBV11-3	TRBJ2-3	.	CASSLALQGDTQYF	TGTGCCAGCAGCTTAGCCTTACAGGGAGATACGCAGTATTTT
TRBD2	TRBV5-1	TRBJ2-3	.	CASSLGLAGVMADTQYF	TGCGCCAGCAGCTTGGGACTAGCGGGAGTAATGGCAGATACGCAGTATTTT
TRBD2	TRBV12-3/TRBV12-4	TRBJ2-2	.	CASTGTSVGELFF	TGTGCCAGCACCGGGACTAGTGTAGGGGAGCTGTTTTTT
.	TRBV4-1	TRBJ1-2	.	CASSQDSRTANYGYTF	TGCGCCAGCAGCCAAGATTCCCGGACAGCCAACTATGGCTACACCTTC
TRBD1	TRBV3-1/TRBV3-2	TRBJ2-1	.	CASSQDPRGIEQFF	TGTGCCAGCAGCCAAGATCCCAGGGGGATTGAGCAGTTCTTC
TRBD2	TRBV11-3	TRBJ2-1	.	CASSTISGTSHNEQFF	TGTGCCAGCAGCACCATTTCCGGGACTAGCCACAATGAGCAGTTCTTC
TRBD1	TRBV19	TRBJ1-2	many	CASSASGTVYGYTF	TGTGCCAGTAGTGCTTCCGGGACAGTCTATGGCTACACCTTC
.	TRBV9	TRBJ2-1	.	CASSPLGSYNEQFF	TGTGCCAGCAGCCCCCTCGGCTCCTACAATGAGCAGTTCTTC
TRBD2	TRBV11-3	TRBJ2-1	.	CASSLETSGRRNEQFF	TGTGCCAGCAGCTTAGAGACTAGCGGGAGACGGAATGAGCAGTTCTTC
.	TRBV9	TRBJ2-1	few	CASSVVASLLNNEQFF	TGTGCCAGCAGCGTAGTAGCTAGCCTGCTCAACAATGAGCAGTTCTTC
TRBD2	TRBV11-2	TRBJ2-1	.	CASSLGLAGVVHEQFF	TGTGCCAGCAGCTTAGGACTAGCGGGAGTGGTCCATGAGCAGTTCTTC
TRBD1	TRBV19	TRBJ1-4	.	CASSHLQGADEKLFF	TGTGCCAGTAGCCACCTACAGGGGGCCGATGAAAAACTGTTTTTT
.	TRBV5-1	TRBJ2-7	.	CASTLGAGSSYEQYF	TGCGCCAGCACCCTGGGGGCAGGCTCTTCCTACGAGCAGTACTTC
TRBD2	TRBV11-2	TRBJ2-3	.	CASRSIAGGRTDTQYF	TGTGCCAGCAGATCAATAGCGGGAGGGCGGACAGATACGCAGTATTTT
TRBD1	TRBV5-4	TRBJ2-2	.	CASSKEGQGAGGELFF	TGTGCCAGCAGCAAGGAGGGACAGGGGGCAGGAGGGGAGCTGTTTTTT
.	TRBV25-1	TRBJ1-1	few	CASSEYAGGATEAFF	TGTGCCAGCAGTGAATACGCGGGGGGCGCGACTGAAGCTTTCTTT
TRBD1	TRBV27	TRBJ2-7	.	CASSVRTGGEQYF	TGTGCCAGCAGTGTTAGGACAGGGGGCGAGCAGTACTTC
TRBD1	TRBV7-3	TRBJ1-6	.	CASSEGQGGNSPLHF	TGTGCCAGCAGCGAAGGACAGGGCGGAAATTCACCCCTCCACTTT
.	TRBV21-1	TRBJ2-7	.	CASSKEKGWNYDEQYF	TGTGCCAGCAGCAAGGAGAAGGGGTGGAACTACGACGAGCAGTACTTC
.	TRBV5-1	TRBJ1-1	.	CASSTAPGQGTEAFF	TGCGCCAGCAGCACAGCCCCGGGACAAGGAACCGAAGCTTTCTTT
.	TRBV7-2	TRBJ1-5	.	CASSPRGDNQPQHF	TGTGCCAGCAGCCCCCGGGGAGACAATCAGCCCCAGCATTTT
TRBD2	TRBV11-2	TRBJ2-5	.	CASSLYLAGEETQYF	TGTGCCAGCAGCCTCTATCTAGCGGGAGAAGAGACCCAGTACTTC
TRBD1	TRBV11-2	TRBJ1-6	.	CASSAGDRPLHF	TGTGCCAGCAGCGCTGGGGACAGACCCCTCCACTTT
TRBD1	TRBV19	TRBJ1-2	.	CASSIRGTGGANYGYTF	TGTGCCAGTAGTATACGCGGGACAGGGGGAGCAAACTATGGCTACACCTTC
.	TRBV27	TRBJ2-7	many	CASSLSRWYEQYF	TGTGCCAGCAGTTTATCGAGGTGGTACGAGCAGTACTTC
.	TRBV19	TRBJ2-2	.	CASSIWPGELFF	TGTGCCAGTAGTATCTGGCCCGGGGAGCTGTTTTTT
TRBD1	TRBV29-1	TRBJ1-1	.	CSAQTGGVRAFF	TGCAGCGCCCAGACAGGGGGCGTTCGCGCTTTCTTT
.	TRBV4-2	TRBJ2-1	.	CASSQDTAGSYNEQFF	TGTGCCAGCAGCCAAGACACGGCGGGGTCCTACAATGAGCAGTTCTTC
TRBD1	TRBV30	TRBJ1-4	.	CAWSVPPGQLLTNEKLFF	TGTGCCTGGAGTGTACCACCGGGACAGTTACTGACTAATGAAAAACTGTTTTTT
TRBD1	TRBV28	TRBJ2-1	.	CASSFPGQGGVNEQFF	TGTGCCAGCAGTTTCCCTGGACAGGGCGGGGTCAATGAGCAGTTCTTC
.	TRBV2	TRBJ1-6	.	CASSEKGSNSPLHF	TGTGCCAGCAGTGAAAAGGGGTCCAATTCACCCCTCCACTTT
.	TRBV12-3/TRBV12-4	TRBJ1-1	.	CATRRGGPTEAFF	TGTGCCACCCGTCGGGGGGGGCCCACTGAAGCTTTCTTT
TRBD1	TRBV5-4	TRBJ1-2	.	CASSGRGTVYGYTF	TGTGCCAGCAGCGGGCGCGGGACAGTCTATGGCTACACCTTC
TRBD2	TRBV19	TRBJ2-2	.	CASSTRTRDAGELFF	TGTGCCAGTAGTACGCGGACTAGGGATGCCGGGGAGCTGTTTTTT
.	TRBV7-9	TRBJ2-1	.	CASSLGESSYNEQFF	TGTGCCAGCAGCTTAGGCGAAAGCTCCTACAATGAGCAGTTCTTC